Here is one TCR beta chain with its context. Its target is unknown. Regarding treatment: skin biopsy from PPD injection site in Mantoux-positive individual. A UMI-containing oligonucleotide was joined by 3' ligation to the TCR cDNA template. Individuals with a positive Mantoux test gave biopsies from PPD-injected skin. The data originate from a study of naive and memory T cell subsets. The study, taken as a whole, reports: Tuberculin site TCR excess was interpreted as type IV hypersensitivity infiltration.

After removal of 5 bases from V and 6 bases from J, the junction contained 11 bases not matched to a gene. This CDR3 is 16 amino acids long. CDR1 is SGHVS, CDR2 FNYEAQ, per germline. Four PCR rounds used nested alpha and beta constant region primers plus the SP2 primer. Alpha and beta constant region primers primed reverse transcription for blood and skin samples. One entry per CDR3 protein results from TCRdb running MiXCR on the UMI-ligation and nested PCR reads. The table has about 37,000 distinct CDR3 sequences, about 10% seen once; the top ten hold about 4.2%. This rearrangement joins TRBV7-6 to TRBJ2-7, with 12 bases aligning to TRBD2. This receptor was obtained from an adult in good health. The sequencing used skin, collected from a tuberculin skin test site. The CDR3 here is CASSPAPTSGRGEQYF. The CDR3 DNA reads TGTGCCAGCAGCCCCGCCCCGACTAGCGGGAGAGGCGAGCAGTACTTC.